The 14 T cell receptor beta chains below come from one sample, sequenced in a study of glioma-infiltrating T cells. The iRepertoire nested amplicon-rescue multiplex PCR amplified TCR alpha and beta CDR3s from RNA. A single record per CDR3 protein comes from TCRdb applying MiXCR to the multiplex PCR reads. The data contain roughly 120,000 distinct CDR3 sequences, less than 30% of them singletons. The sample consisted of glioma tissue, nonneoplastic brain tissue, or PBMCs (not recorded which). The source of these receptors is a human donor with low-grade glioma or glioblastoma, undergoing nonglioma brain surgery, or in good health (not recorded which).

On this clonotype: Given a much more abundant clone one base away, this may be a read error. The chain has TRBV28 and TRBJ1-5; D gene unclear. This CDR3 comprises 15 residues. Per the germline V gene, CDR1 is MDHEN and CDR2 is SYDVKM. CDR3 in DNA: TGTGCCAGCAGTAGCTACATTAAGCCAAATCGGCCCCAGCATTTT. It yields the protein CASSSYIKPNRPQHF.

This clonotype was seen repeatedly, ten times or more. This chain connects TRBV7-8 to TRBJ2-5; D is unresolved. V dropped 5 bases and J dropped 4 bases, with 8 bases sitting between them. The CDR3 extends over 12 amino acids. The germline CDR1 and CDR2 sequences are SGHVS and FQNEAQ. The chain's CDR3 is CASSPMGETQYF. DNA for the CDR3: TGTGCCAGCAGCCCCATGGGAGAGACCCAGTACTTC.

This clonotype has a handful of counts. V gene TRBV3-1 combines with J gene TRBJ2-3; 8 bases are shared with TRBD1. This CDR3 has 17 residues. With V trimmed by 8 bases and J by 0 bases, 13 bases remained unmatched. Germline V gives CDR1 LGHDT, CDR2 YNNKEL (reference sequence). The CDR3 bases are TGTGCCAGCTACACAAACCCGGGACAGGATAGCACAGATACGCAGTATTTT. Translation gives CASYTNPGQDSTDTQYF.

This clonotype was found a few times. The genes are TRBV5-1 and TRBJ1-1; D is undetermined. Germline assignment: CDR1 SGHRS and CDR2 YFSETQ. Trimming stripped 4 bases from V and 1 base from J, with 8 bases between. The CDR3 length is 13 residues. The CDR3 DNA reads TGCGCCAGCAGCCCGGACGGGAACACTGAAGCTTTCTTT. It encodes CASSPDGNTEAFF.

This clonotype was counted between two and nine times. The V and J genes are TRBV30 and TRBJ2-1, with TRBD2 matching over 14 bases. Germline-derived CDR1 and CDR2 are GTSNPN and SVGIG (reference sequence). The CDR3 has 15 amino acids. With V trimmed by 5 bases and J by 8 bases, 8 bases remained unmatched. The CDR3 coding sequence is TGTGCCTGGGGAGGGACTAGCGGGAGAGGTTATGAGCAGTTCTTC. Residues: CAWGGTSGRGYEQFF.

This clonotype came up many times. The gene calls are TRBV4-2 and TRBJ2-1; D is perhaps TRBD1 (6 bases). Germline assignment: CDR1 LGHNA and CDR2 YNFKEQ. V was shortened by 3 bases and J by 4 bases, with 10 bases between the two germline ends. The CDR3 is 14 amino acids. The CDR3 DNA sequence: TGTGCCAGCAGCCAGCAGGGGCGGTACAATGAGCAGTTCTTC. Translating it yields CASSQQGRYNEQFF.

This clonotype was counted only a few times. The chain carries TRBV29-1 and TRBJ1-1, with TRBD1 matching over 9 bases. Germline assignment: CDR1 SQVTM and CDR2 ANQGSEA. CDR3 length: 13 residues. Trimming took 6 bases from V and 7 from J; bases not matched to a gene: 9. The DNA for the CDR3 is TGCAGCGTCGAGAAAACAGGGGGCCGTGAAGCTTTCTTT. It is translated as CSVEKTGGREAFF.

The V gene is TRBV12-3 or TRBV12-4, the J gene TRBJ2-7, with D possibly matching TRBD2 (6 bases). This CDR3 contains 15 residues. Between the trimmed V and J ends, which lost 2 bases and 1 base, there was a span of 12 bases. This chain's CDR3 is CASSLRLAHSYEQYF. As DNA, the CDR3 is TGTGCCAGCAGTTTAAGGCTAGCGCATTCCTACGAGCAGTACTTC.

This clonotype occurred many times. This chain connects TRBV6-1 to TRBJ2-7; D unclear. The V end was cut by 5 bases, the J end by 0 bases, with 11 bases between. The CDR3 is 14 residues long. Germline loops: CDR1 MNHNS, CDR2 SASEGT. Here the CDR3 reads CASSPQESSYEQYF. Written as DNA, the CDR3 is TGTGCCAGCAGTCCTCAGGAGAGCTCCTACGAGCAGTACTTC.

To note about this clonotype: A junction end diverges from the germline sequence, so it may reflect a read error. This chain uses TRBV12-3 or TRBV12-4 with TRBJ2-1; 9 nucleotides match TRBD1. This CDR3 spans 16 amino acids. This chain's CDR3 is CASRRSGTGSYNERFF. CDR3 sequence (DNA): TGTGCCAGCAGGCGGTCCGGGACAGGGTCCTACAATGAGCGGTTCTTC.

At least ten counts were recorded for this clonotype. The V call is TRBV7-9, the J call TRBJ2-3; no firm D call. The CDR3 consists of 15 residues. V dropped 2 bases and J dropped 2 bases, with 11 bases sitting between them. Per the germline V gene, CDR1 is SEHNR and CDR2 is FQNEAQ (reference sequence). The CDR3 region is CASSLYPSDTDTQYF. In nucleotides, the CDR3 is TGTGCCAGCAGCTTATACCCCAGCGACACAGATACGCAGTATTTT.

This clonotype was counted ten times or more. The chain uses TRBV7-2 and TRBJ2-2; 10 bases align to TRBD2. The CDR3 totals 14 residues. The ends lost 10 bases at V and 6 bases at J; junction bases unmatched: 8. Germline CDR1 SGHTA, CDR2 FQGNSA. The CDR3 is CATKAGGPAGELFF. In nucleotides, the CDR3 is TGTGCCACCAAAGCGGGAGGGCCGGCCGGGGAGCTGTTTTTT.

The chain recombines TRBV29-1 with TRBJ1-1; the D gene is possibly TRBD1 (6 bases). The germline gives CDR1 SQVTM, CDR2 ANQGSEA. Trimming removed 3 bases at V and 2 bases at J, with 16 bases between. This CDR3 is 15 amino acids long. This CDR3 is CSVEGWTEKNTEAFF. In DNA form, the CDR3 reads TGCAGCGTTGAGGGGTGGACAGAGAAAAACACTGAAGCTTTCTTT.

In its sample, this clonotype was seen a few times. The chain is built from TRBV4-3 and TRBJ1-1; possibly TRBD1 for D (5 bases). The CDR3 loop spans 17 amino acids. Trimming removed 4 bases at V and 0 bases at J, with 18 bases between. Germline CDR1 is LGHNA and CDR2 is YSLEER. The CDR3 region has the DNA TGCGCCAGCAGCCCCTCCCAGGGCCGACGGATGAACACTGAAGCTTTCTTT. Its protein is CASSPSQGRRMNTEAFF.